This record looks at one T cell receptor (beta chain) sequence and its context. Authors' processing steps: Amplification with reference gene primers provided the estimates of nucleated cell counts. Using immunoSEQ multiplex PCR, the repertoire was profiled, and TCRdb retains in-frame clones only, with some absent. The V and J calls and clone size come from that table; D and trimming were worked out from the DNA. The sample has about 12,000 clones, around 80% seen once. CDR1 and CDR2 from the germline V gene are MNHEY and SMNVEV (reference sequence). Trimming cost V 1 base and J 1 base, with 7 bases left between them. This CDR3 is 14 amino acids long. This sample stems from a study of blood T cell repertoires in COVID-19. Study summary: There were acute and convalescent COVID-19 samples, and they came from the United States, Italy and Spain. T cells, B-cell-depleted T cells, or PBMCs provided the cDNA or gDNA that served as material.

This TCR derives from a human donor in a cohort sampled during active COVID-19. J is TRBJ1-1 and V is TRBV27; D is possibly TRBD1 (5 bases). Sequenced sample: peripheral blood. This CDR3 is CASSLLGGNTEAFF. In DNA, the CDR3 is TGTGCCAGCAGTTTATTGGGGGGGAACACTGAAGCTTTCTTT.